Listed below are T cell receptor beta chains from one sample, sequenced in a study of patients and donors after allogeneic stem cell transplantation. TCRdb ran MiXCR on the RT-PCR reads and lists one entry per CDR3 protein. The table includes roughly 200,000 distinct CDR3 sequences, around 41% detected once. Sequencing was carried out using blood, either unsorted or a sorted T cell fraction (not recorded which). These receptors were taken from a human donor who was either an allogeneic HSCT recipient or a stem cell or donor lymphocyte infusion donor (not recorded which). It is not recorded whose cells these are; they may come from a transplant donor. Both conserved end residues are part of each CDR3. D genes are given only for firm matches. The size of a clone is reported for some rows only, either as once, few or many, or as a class for expanded clones.

J,size,D,V,DNA,CDR3
TRBJ1-2,-,-,TRBV12-3/TRBV12-4,TGTGCCAGCAGTCATGTTTCAGAGGCGGACTACACCTTC,CASSHVSEADYTF
TRBJ2-7,-,-,TRBV4-1,TGCGCCAGCAGCCAAGATGGGGACTCCTACGAGCAGTACTTC,CASSQDGDSYEQYF
TRBJ1-2,-,-,TRBV7-2,TGTGCCAGCAGCTTAGGAAGGCTTCGGGGCTACACCTTC,CASSLGRLRGYTF
TRBJ1-2,-,-,TRBV4-3,TGCGCCAGCAGCCAAGACGTTGAGGGCATGGATGGCTACACCTTC,CASSQDVEGMDGYTF
TRBJ2-4,-,-,TRBV9,TGTGCCAGCAGCGTAGGTCTTGAGGGACTAGCCAAAAACATTCAGTACTTC,CASSVGLEGLAKNIQYF
TRBJ1-4,-,TRBD1,TRBV5-1,TGCGCCAGCAGCTCGGGACAGACCCTAACTAATGAAAAACTGTTTTTT,CASSSGQTLTNEKLFF
TRBJ2-3,-,-,TRBV7-3,TGTGCCAGCAGTCGGACTCCCTGGGATACGCAGTATTTT,CASSRTPWDTQYF
TRBJ1-1,-,-,TRBV7-6,TGTGCCAGCAGCTTAAAGCCCGGCACTGAAGCTTTCTTT,CASSLKPGTEAFF
TRBJ2-5,-,TRBD2,TRBV7-3,TGTGCCAGCAGCTTAATACCGGGGGGAGAGACCCAGTACTTC,CASSLIPGGETQYF
TRBJ1-1,few,-,TRBV29-1,TGCAGCGTTGGGAAAGGGCTGGGAGGCACTGAAGCTTTCTTT,CSVGKGLGGTEAFF
TRBJ2-1,-,TRBD1,TRBV28,TGTGCCAGCAGTCAAGGACAGGTTACCTACAATGAGCAGTTCTTC,CASSQGQVTYNEQFF
TRBJ1-5,-,-,TRBV12-3/TRBV12-4,TGTGCCAGCAGGCTGGGGGCCGGGGGACGGCAGCCCCAGCATTTT,CASRLGAGGRQPQHF
TRBJ1-5,-,-,TRBV20-1,TGCAGTGCTGTGACCGGGACCGGCTATAGCAATCAGCCCCAGCATTTT,CSAVTGTGYSNQPQHF
TRBJ1-4,-,-,TRBV28,TGTGCCAGCAGTTCCTGGGGGCCGCAAAATGAAAAACTGTTTTTT,CASSSWGPQNEKLFF
TRBJ2-1,-,TRBD2,TRBV4-1,TGCGCCAGCAGCCAGGGACTAGCGCTTTACAATGAGCAGTTCTTC,CASSQGLALYNEQFF
TRBJ2-3,-,TRBD1,TRBV6-5,TGTGCCAGCCGACAGGGAGCCTGGGTCACAGATACGCAGTATTTT,CASRQGAWVTDTQYF
TRBJ1-1,-,TRBD1,TRBV10-3,TGTGCCATCAGTGATACCAGGGGGCAGTTCATGAACACTGAAGCTTTCTTT,CAISDTRGQFMNTEAFF
TRBJ2-3,-,-,TRBV28,TGTGCCAGCAGTTTAAGTGCGACAAACACAGATACGCAGTATTTT,CASSLSATNTDTQYF
TRBJ2-4,-,-,TRBV10-1,TGCGCCAGCAGTAACCGTTTCTCCGGGGGTGCCAAAAACATTCAGTACTTC,CASSNRFSGGAKNIQYF
TRBJ1-2,few,TRBD1,TRBV7-9,TGTGCCAGCAGCTTAGCTCCGGGACAGCATGGCTACACCTTC,CASSLAPGQHGYTF
TRBJ1-2,few,-,TRBV7-6,TGTGCCAGCAGCTTAGATGTCACAGCGCTCTATGGCTACACCTTC,CASSLDVTALYGYTF
TRBJ2-5,-,TRBD1,TRBV10-3,TGTGCCATCAGTGTGACAGGGAAGAGGGGCCAAGAGACCCAGTACTTC,CAISVTGKRGQETQYF
TRBJ1-2,few,TRBD1,TRBV29-1,TGCAGCGCCGACAGGGGGCTGTATGGCTACACCTTC,CSADRGLYGYTF
TRBJ1-5,-,-,TRBV21-1,TGTGCCAGCAACCCTCGGGATCAGCCCCAGCATTTT,CASNPRDQPQHF
TRBJ2-3,-,-,TRBV20-1,TGCAGTGCTAGACTACTAGTCCAAGATACGCAGTATTTT,CSARLLVQDTQYF
TRBJ1-4,-,TRBD1,TRBV4-1,TGCGCCAGCAGCCAAAGCGGGACAGGAATTGAAAAACTGTTTTTT,CASSQSGTGIEKLFF
TRBJ1-5,-,-,TRBV11-2,TGTGCCAGCAGCCCTGACAGTGTAGTCGGTCAGCCCCAGCATTTT,CASSPDSVVGQPQHF
TRBJ1-1,-,-,TRBV29-1,TGCAGCGTTGGATCGAAGCTTACTGAAGCTTTCTTT,CSVGSKLTEAFF
TRBJ2-2,-,TRBD2,TRBV6-5,TGTGCCAGCAGCATAGCGGGGGGGTCTACCGGGGAGCTGTTTTTT,CASSIAGGSTGELFF
TRBJ2-6,-,TRBD1,TRBV7-8,TGTGCCAGCAGCTTAAAGGGACAGAGCTCTGGGGCCAACGTCCTGACTTTC,CASSLKGQSSGANVLTF
TRBJ1-4,few,-,TRBV5-6,TGTGCCAGCAGCTCACCGGGACGAACGAAGGAACTGTTTTTT,CASSSPGRTKELFF
TRBJ1-1,once,-,TRBV12-3/TRBV12-4,TGTGCCAGCAGTTTTTCTGGAGGACGCACTGAAGCTTTCTTT,CASSFSGGRTEAFF
TRBJ2-7,-,-,TRBV4-2,TGTGCCAGCAGCCCCAGTGGCATTGCCTACGAGCAGTACTTC,CASSPSGIAYEQYF
TRBJ1-5,few,TRBD1,TRBV2,TGTGCCAGGGGGACAGGTATTAATCAGCCCCAGCATTTT,CARGTGINQPQHF
TRBJ2-7,few,-,TRBV4-1,TGCGCCAGCAGCCAAGAACGGCAGCAATTCTACGAGCAGTACTTC,CASSQERQQFYEQYF
TRBJ1-1,-,-,TRBV20-1,TGCAGTGCTCAGTACCCGGGCTCCCCCACTGAAGCTTTCTTT,CSAQYPGSPTEAFF
TRBJ2-7,-,TRBD1,TRBV5-1,TGCGCCAGCAGCCAGGGACAGACCTACGAGCAGTACTTC,CASSQGQTYEQYF
TRBJ1-4,many,-,TRBV15,TGTGCCACCAGCAGAGATAACGGAAAACTGTTTTTT,CATSRDNGKLFF
TRBJ1-1,-,TRBD1,TRBV10-3,TGTGCCATCACCAGAAGACAGGGCGGAACTGAAGCTTTCTTT,CAITRRQGGTEAFF
TRBJ1-1,-,TRBD1,TRBV10-3,TGTGCCATCAAGAGGGCCCTAGAAACAGGGGGTAAGAGCACTGAAGCTTTCTTT,CAIKRALETGGKSTEAFF
TRBJ1-2,-,TRBD1,TRBV5-1,TGCGCCAGCAGCAAGGACAGGGACTATGGCTACACCTTC,CASSKDRDYGYTF
TRBJ1-6,few,TRBD1,TRBV15,TGTGCCACCAGCCAGGACAGGGGGTCACCCCTCCACTTT,CATSQDRGSPLHF
TRBJ1-1,few,-,TRBV5-6,TGTGCCAGCAGCCGAGGAACCATCACTGAAGCTTTCTTT,CASSRGTITEAFF
TRBJ2-7,-,-,TRBV20-1,TGCAGTGCCCCGAGCAGAGAAGCCTACGAGCAGTACTTC,CSAPSREAYEQYF
TRBJ2-7,-,TRBD1,TRBV30,TGTGCCTGGAGTGACGGGACAGGGAGCTACGAGCAGTACTTC,CAWSDGTGSYEQYF
TRBJ2-7,-,-,TRBV18,TGTGCCAGCTCACCACAACTCTTGCCCGACGAGCAGTACTTC,CASSPQLLPDEQYF
TRBJ2-5,-,-,TRBV27,TGTGCCAGCAGTTGGGGAGAGACCCAGTACTTC,CASSWGETQYF
TRBJ2-5,-,-,TRBV5-1,TGCGCCAGCAGCTTGGGATCGGGGACCCAAGAGACCCAGTACTTC,CASSLGSGTQETQYF
TRBJ2-6,few,-,TRBV12-3/TRBV12-4,TGTGCCAGCAGCTCGGACCCTGGGGCCAACGTCCTGACTTTC,CASSSDPGANVLTF
TRBJ1-1,many,-,TRBV5-1,TGCGCCAGCAGCTTGCAGGATATGAACACTGAAGCTTTCTTT,CASSLQDMNTEAFF
TRBJ2-3,-,-,TRBV10-3,TGTGCCATCAGTGCCAGTGCTAGCACAGATACGCAGTATTTT,CAISASASTDTQYF
TRBJ2-5,-,TRBD2,TRBV11-2,TGTGCCAGCAGCTCCCGACTAGCGGGGGGAGTAAAAGAGACCCAGTACTTC,CASSSRLAGGVKETQYF
TRBJ1-1,few,-,TRBV12-3/TRBV12-4,TGTGCCAGCAGTTTAGAGGTTGGGAGTAGTAACACTGAAGCTTTCTTT,CASSLEVGSSNTEAFF
TRBJ1-6,few,TRBD1,TRBV9,TGTGCCAGCAGCGTAGCCCCCGGACAGGGTGAGGTTTCACCCCTCCACTTT,CASSVAPGQGEVSPLHF
TRBJ2-1,-,TRBD2,TRBV5-1,TGCGCCAGCAGCTCTCTAGCGGGGGAGTACAATGAGCAGTTCTTC,CASSSLAGEYNEQFF
TRBJ1-2,-,-,TRBV6-2/TRBV6-3,TGTGCCAGCAGTTACCGCGAGGGGAATGGCTACACCTTC,CASSYREGNGYTF
TRBJ2-1,-,TRBD1,TRBV10-1,TGCGCCAGCAGTGGGAGGACAGGCAACAATGAGCAGTTCTTC,CASSGRTGNNEQFF